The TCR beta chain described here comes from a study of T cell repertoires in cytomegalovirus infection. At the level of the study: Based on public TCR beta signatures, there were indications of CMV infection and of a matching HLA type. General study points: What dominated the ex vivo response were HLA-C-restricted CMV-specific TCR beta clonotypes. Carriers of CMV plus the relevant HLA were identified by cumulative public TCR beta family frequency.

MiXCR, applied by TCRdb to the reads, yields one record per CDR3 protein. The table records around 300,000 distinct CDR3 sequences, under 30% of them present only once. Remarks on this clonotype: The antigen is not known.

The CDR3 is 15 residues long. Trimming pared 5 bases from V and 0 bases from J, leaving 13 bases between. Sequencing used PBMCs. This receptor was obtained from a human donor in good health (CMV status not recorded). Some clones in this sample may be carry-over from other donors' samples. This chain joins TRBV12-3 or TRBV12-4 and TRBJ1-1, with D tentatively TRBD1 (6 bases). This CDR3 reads CASSRRDTLNTEAFF. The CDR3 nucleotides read TGTGCCAGCAGTCGCCGGGACACTTTGAACACTGAAGCTTTCTTT.